This TCR beta chain is drawn from a study of cytomegalovirus exposure and HLA in healthy donors. This clone showed up just a few times. The PCR contained 60 Vbeta and 13 Jbeta primers. The method was immunoSEQ multiplex PCR; TCRdb's version includes in-frame clones alone and lacks a portion of them. The table has fewer than 200,000 clones, approximately 79% seen once; the top ten hold around 4%. V shed 4 bases and J 3 bases; nucleotides not matched to a gene: 4. This CDR3 region has 15 residues. CDR1 and CDR2 from the germline V gene are SGHTA and FQGNSA. This chain uses TRBV7-2 with TRBJ1-4; 8 nucleotides align to TRBD1. Sequencing input: PBMCs. The TCR originated in a man aged 35 to 55 in good health and CMV-seronegative. The CDR3 nucleotides are TGTGCCAGCAGCTACAGCAGGGGGCCTAATGAAAAACTGTTTTTT. This gives the protein CASSYSRGPNEKLFF.